This T cell receptor beta chain emerged from a study of CD8 T cells in Susac syndrome. From blood CD8+ and CD4+ T cells, TCR beta sequences were generated. After extraction with the RNeasy kit, roughly 0.45 to 1 ug of the RNA was reverse transcribed using random hexamers. Amplification of TCR beta CDR3 across 54 Vbeta and 13 Jbeta was performed with immunoSEQ multiplex PCR. Using its own MiXCR run on the immunoSEQ multiplex PCR reads, TCRdb lists one record per CDR3 protein. The sample includes roughly 150,000 distinct CDR3 sequences, nearly 97% of them seen just once. This CDR3 spans 12 amino acids. Germline-derived CDR1 and CDR2 are DFQATT and SNEGSKA (reference sequence). With 8 bases removed from V and 2 bases from J, the gap between germline ends came to 13 bases.

The V and J genes are TRBV20-1 and TRBJ2-7; the D gene could be TRBD1 or TRBD2 (5 bases each). The sequenced material came from CD8+ T cells from PBMCs. The clonotype originates from a human donor with multiple sclerosis. The CDR3 nucleotides read TGCAGTTCATCAGAGGGGACCTACGAGCAGTACTTC. Amino acids: CSSSEGTYEQYF.